This T cell receptor beta chain was recovered during a study of CD8+CD57+ T cells in acquired aplastic anemia. The CDR3 has 14 residues. V dropped 2 bases and J dropped 8 bases, with 15 bases sitting between them. Using genomic DNA as the template, TCR beta VDJ and CDR3 profiling was carried out. MiXCR was run by TCRdb on the reads, yielding one entry per CDR3 protein. The repertoire holds 400,000 to 600,000 distinct CDR3 sequences, with around a third as singletons. Patients who underwent sequencing had shown CD8+CD57+ cell expansion by flow cytometry. This clonotype was detected a few times. The chain links TRBV12-3 or TRBV12-4 to TRBJ1-2, with a weak D call TRBD1 (5 bases). The TCR comes from a human donor with aplastic anemia. Input material: sorted CD4+, CD8+, or CD8+CD57+ T cells (not recorded which) from PBMCs. The CDR3 spells CASSLNWGVGGYTF. CDR3 bases: TGTGCCAGCAGTTTAAATTGGGGGGTTGGAGGCTACACCTTC.